These 32 T cell receptor beta chains came from one sample sequenced in a study of blood T cell repertoires in COVID-19. Only in-frame clones appear in the TCRdb table, and some are missing; sequencing was by immunoSEQ multiplex PCR. The profile shows about 200,000 clones, roughly nine tenths of them singletons. Sequencing was done on a sample of PBMCs or T cells enriched from blood (not recorded which). These receptors were obtained from a young woman who had recovered from COVID-19.

The genes are TRBV2 and TRBJ1-3, with D hard to call. CDR1 and CDR2 from the germline V gene are SNHLY and FYNNEI. CDR3 length: 16 residues. Trimming removed 3 bases from V and 1 base from J, with 13 bases in between. DNA of the CDR3: TGTGCCAGCAGTGATCGGGGTGCGTGGTCTGGAAACACCATATATTTT. It is translated as CASSDRGAWSGNTIYF.

The chain carries TRBV5-8 and TRBJ2-4; no firm D call. V lost 4 bases and J lost 5, with 13 bases in between. Germline lookup yields CDR1 SGHTS and CDR2 YDEGEE. The CDR3 consists of 14 residues. CDR3 bases: TGTGCCAGCAGCAGCCTAGTGATTCAAAACATTCAGTACTTC. Translated: CASSSLVIQNIQYF.

The CDR3 spells CASSDRLGGSLHF. The CDR3 DNA follows: TGTGCCAGCAGTGATAGATTGGGAGGTTCCCTCCACTTT. The chain links TRBV2 to TRBJ1-6; D call uncertain. Looked up from germline, CDR1 is SNHLY and CDR2 is FYNNEI. The CDR3 runs to 13 residues. Trimming removed 3 bases from V and 14 bases from J, with 14 bases in between. Full variable domain (remainder filled in from reference TRBV2 and TRBJ1-6): EPEVTQTPSHQVTQMGQEVILRCVPISNHLYFYWYRQILGQKVEFLVSFYNNEISEKSEIFDDQFSVERPDGSNFTLKIRSTKLEDSAMYFCASSDRLGGSLHFGNGTRLTVT.

The V gene is TRBV12-3 or TRBV12-4, the J gene TRBJ2-3; maybe TRBD2 (5 bases). The CDR3 length is 13 residues. V was shortened by 6 bases and J by 7 bases, with 14 bases between the two germline ends. The CDR3 DNA reads as TGTGCCAGCAGCCCACCCGGGGAAAATACGCAGTATTTT. This encodes CASSPPGENTQYF.

This clone occurred a few times. V and J are TRBV12-5 and TRBJ1-2; TRBD1 matches 12 bases. This CDR3 is 16 amino acids long. Losses at the gene ends were 5 bases for V and 4 bases for J; bases not matched to a gene: 8. Germline CDR1 LGHNT, CDR2 FRNRAP. This CDR3 reads CASGRDRGRELYGYTF. The CDR3 nucleotides read TGTGCTAGTGGTCGGGACAGGGGGCGCGAACTCTATGGCTACACCTTC.

The V and J genes are TRBV27 and TRBJ2-7, with 8 positions matching TRBD1. CDR1 is MNHEY, CDR2 SMNVEV, per germline (reference sequence). The CDR3 consists of 15 residues. Trimming removed 6 bases from V and 3 bases from J; junction bases left unmatched: 10. In DNA, the CDR3 is TGTGCCAGCAGCCCGGCCGGACAGGGAATCTACGAGCAGTACTTC. It translates to CASSPAGQGIYEQYF.

The rearrangement uses TRBV30 and TRBJ1-6, with 8 bases that match TRBD1. The CDR3 runs to 14 residues. CDR1 is GTSNPN, CDR2 SVGIG, per germline (reference sequence). J lost 6 bases, V lost 4 bases, and 5 bases had no gene match. CDR3 DNA sequence: TGTGCCTGGATGAGGGACAGGCCTAATTCACCCCTCCACTTT. This translates into CAWMRDRPNSPLHF.

This clone was found once. This chain links TRBV5-4 with TRBJ2-2; D is perhaps TRBD1 (6 bases). CDR1 and CDR2 from the germline V gene are SGHNT and YYREEE (reference sequence). The CDR3 spans 15 residues. V was trimmed by 2 bases and J by 4 bases, leaving 12 bases between them. CDR3 in amino acids: CASSLGGHFTGELFF. The CDR3 DNA sequence: TGTGCCAGCAGCTTAGGGGGACACTTCACCGGGGAGCTGTTTTTT.

This CDR3 is CAWSEGARDTQYF. In DNA form, the CDR3 reads TGTGCCTGGAGTGAGGGGGCGAGAGATACGCAGTATTTT. The rearrangement joins TRBV30 to TRBJ2-3; 7 bases line up with TRBD1. CDR1 and CDR2 from the germline V gene are GTSNPN and SVGIG (reference sequence). The junction had 3 bases not matched to a gene; V was cut back by 1 base and J by 5 bases. The CDR3 contains 13 residues.

This chain uses TRBV27 with TRBJ2-2; 10 bases line up with TRBD1. Germline CDR1 MNHEY, CDR2 SMNVEV (reference sequence). J lost 4 bases, V lost 1 base, and 6 bases had no gene match. The CDR3 loop spans 17 amino acids. The CDR3 here is CASSLLGDRGPTGELFF. CDR3 DNA: TGTGCCAGCAGTTTATTAGGGGACAGGGGCCCCACCGGGGAGCTGTTTTTT.

The genes are TRBV5-6 and TRBJ2-1; D unclear. Looked up from germline, CDR1 is SGHDT and CDR2 is YYEEEE. The V end was cut by 4 bases, the J end by 0 bases, with 14 bases between. The CDR3 is 16 residues long. Written as DNA, the CDR3 is TGTGCCAGCAGCGGTAGTTCCCCCCGCTCCTACAATGAGCAGTTCTTC. This translates into CASSGSSPRSYNEQFF. Complete variable domain (other parts from reference TRBV5-6 and TRBJ2-1): DAGVTQSPTHLIKTRGQQVTLRCSPKSGHDTVSWYQQALGQGPQFIFQYYEEEERQRGNFPDRFSGHQFPNYSSELNVNALLLGDSALYLCASSGSSPRSYNEQFFGPGTRLTVL.

This rearrangement joins TRBV12-3 or TRBV12-4 to TRBJ1-6; weak D call: TRBD1 (6 bases). The CDR3 is 13 amino acids. V lost 6 bases and J 8 bases, leaving 11 bases between the germline ends. In DNA, the CDR3 is TGTGCCAGCAGCCAAAACAGGGATTCACCCCTCCACTTT. This codes for CASSQNRDSPLHF.

This clone came up a few times. The rearrangement joins TRBV30 to TRBJ1-1; D is unresolved. Germline loops: CDR1 GTSNPN, CDR2 SVGIG (reference sequence). The CDR3 runs 11 residues. Trimming stripped 2 bases from V and 7 bases from J, with 8 bases between. CDR3 bases: TGTGCCTGGAGTCCGAGGAGTGAAGCTTTCTTT. Amino acids: CAWSPRSEAFF.

The J gene is TRBJ1-1, the V gene TRBV28; D perhaps matches TRBD1 (5 bases). This CDR3 comprises 14 residues. CDR1 is MDHEN and CDR2 is SYDVKM in the germline V gene. Between the trimmed V and J ends, which lost 4 bases and 1 base, there was a span of 10 bases. The CDR3 protein is CASSWGGGNTEAFF. The CDR3 DNA is TGTGCCAGCAGTTGGGGGGGTGGGAACACTGAAGCTTTCTTT.

CDR3 sequence reads: CASSLTGLPNEKLFF. CDR3 nucleotide sequence: TGTGCCAGCAGCTTAACCGGACTGCCCAATGAAAAACTGTTTTTT. V usage is TRBV7-2 and J usage is TRBJ1-4, with unresolved D. The CDR3 loop spans 15 amino acids. Trimming took 2 bases from V and 5 from J, leaving 12 bases between them. The germline gives CDR1 SGHTA, CDR2 FQGNSA.

The rearrangement joins TRBV6-1 to TRBJ1-5; no firm D call. CDR1 and CDR2 from the germline V gene are MNHNS and SASEGT. The CDR3 is made up of 16 amino acids. Deletions cut 1 base from V and 9 bases from J, with 19 bases between. CDR3 DNA sequence: TGTGCCAGCAGTGAAGTCAAGGACCCTCGGGAGGGGCCCCAGCATTTT. It translates to CASSEVKDPREGPQHF.

This clone was observed a few times. V usage is TRBV24-1 and J usage is TRBJ2-3; 9 bases are shared with TRBD1. With 4 bases clipped from V and 1 base from J, the junction kept 8 bases outside the gene matches. Germline V gives CDR1 KGHDR, CDR2 SFDVKD. CDR3 length equals 17 residues. CDR3 residues: CATSELGQGKGTDTQYF. CDR3 DNA: TGTGCCACCAGTGAATTAGGACAGGGGAAAGGCACAGATACGCAGTATTTT.

The chain recombines TRBV7-9 with TRBJ2-5; D gene uncertain. The CDR3 has 14 residues. Germline CDR1 is SEHNR and CDR2 is FQNEAQ (reference sequence). Trimming removed 5 bases from V and 5 bases from J, with 15 bases in between. CDR3 sequence (DNA): TGTGCCAGCAGCCCGAGGCGGTGGAATGAGACCCAGTACTTC. This translates into CASSPRRWNETQYF.

Only a few counts were recorded for this clone. DNA for the CDR3: TGCAGCGTTGACCCTCTCTTCGGCGGGGGCGCGTCCAACTATGGCTACACCTTC. It codes for CSVDPLFGGGASNYGYTF. The chain combines TRBV29-1 with TRBJ1-2; D is perhaps TRBD1 (6 bases). Germline CDR1 is SQVTM and CDR2 is ANQGSEA. The CDR3 covers 18 residues. V lost 3 bases, J lost 2 bases, and 25 bases lay in between.

The gene calls are TRBV11-2 and TRBJ2-3; D not certain. Looked up from germline, CDR1 is SGHAT and CDR2 is FQNNGV. V lost 5 bases and J 2 bases, leaving 11 bases between the germline ends. CDR3 length: 14 residues. The CDR3 here is CASSARKATDTQYF. For the CDR3, the DNA is TGTGCCAGCAGCGCGAGAAAAGCCACAGATACGCAGTATTTT.

CDR3 nucleotide sequence: TGTGCCAGCAGTGAGTATATGAACACTGAAGCTTTCTTT. It is translated as CASSEYMNTEAFF. The chain couples TRBV25-1 to TRBJ1-1; D is ambiguous. The CDR3 is made up of 13 amino acids. V was trimmed by 3 bases and J by 0 bases, leaving 5 bases between them. CDR1 is MGHDK and CDR2 is SYGVNS in the germline V gene.

The V call is TRBV28, the J call TRBJ1-4; D may be TRBD1 (5 bases). V lost 4 bases, J lost 7 bases, and 16 bases lay in between. This CDR3 is 15 amino acids long. CDR1 and CDR2 (germline): MDHEN, SYDVKM. This chain's CDR3 is CASSSGAREGEKLFF. The CDR3 coding sequence is TGTGCCAGCAGTTCTGGGGCCCGGGAGGGTGAAAAACTGTTTTTT.

The chain employs TRBV28 and TRBJ2-1, with D perhaps matching TRBD2 (5 bases). The CDR3 has 14 amino acids. V lost 7 bases to trimming and J lost 2 bases, with 12 bases between them. Germline lookup yields CDR1 MDHEN and CDR2 SYDVKM. The CDR3 region is CASKKSGPYNEQFF. For the CDR3, the DNA is TGTGCCAGCAAGAAGAGCGGACCCTACAATGAGCAGTTCTTC.

The V call is TRBV7-9, the J call TRBJ2-7; 8 nucleotides match TRBD1. Trimming cost V 3 bases and J 3 bases; bases outside gene matches: 7. This CDR3 contains 15 residues. In germline, CDR1 is SEHNR, CDR2 FQNEAQ (reference sequence). Written as DNA, the CDR3 is TGTGCCAGCAGCTTTTTGGGGACAGGCGACTACGAGCAGTACTTC. Its translation is CASSFLGTGDYEQYF.

The J gene is TRBJ2-3, the V gene TRBV11-2; 13 bases are a match to TRBD2. V shed 4 bases and J 5 bases; nucleotides not matched to a gene: 15. The CDR3 contains 19 residues. From germline, CDR1 is SGHAT and CDR2 FQNNGV. The DNA for the CDR3 is TGTGCCAGCAGCTCAAACCGCCAACTAGCGGGGGGGCCCCAAGATACGCAGTATTTT. Encoded protein: CASSSNRQLAGGPQDTQYF.

The V and J genes are TRBV29-1 and TRBJ2-3; D unresolved. The germline V gene encodes CDR1 SQVTM and CDR2 ANQGSEA. The V and J ends lost 3 bases and 2 bases respectively, with 9 bases between them. The CDR3 runs to 13 residues. This chain's CDR3 is CSVDPVYTDTQYF. The DNA of the CDR3 is TGCAGCGTTGACCCAGTATACACAGATACGCAGTATTTT.

V is TRBV5-1 and J is TRBJ2-2; 9 bases match TRBD1. Germline V gene data show CDR1 as SGHRS and CDR2 as YFSETQ. The CDR3 runs 19 residues. V dropped 0 bases and J dropped 2; count of bases not matched to a gene: 11. CDR3 DNA sequence: TGCGCCAGCAGCTTGGCCAGGGACAGGGCATTGAGTAACACCGGGGAGCTGTTTTTT. Residues: CASSLARDRALSNTGELFF.

The chain recombines TRBV11-2 with TRBJ2-5; D is unclear. Trimming removed 2 bases from V and 5 bases from J, with 6 bases in between. CDR1 SGHAT and CDR2 FQNNGV come from the germline V gene. The CDR3 covers 12 residues. The CDR3 sequence: CASSLNGETQYF. The CDR3 DNA follows: TGTGCCAGCAGCTTAAACGGGGAGACCCAGTACTTC.

V is TRBV27 and J is TRBJ2-5, with 8 bases aligning to TRBD2. The CDR3 covers 17 residues. The germline CDR1 and CDR2 sequences are MNHEY and SMNVEV (reference sequence). V was pared by 4 bases and J by 1 base, with 11 bases of the junction left unmatched. CDR3 in DNA: TGTGCCAGCAGTTCAACCGGGACTAGTAGGAGCCAAGAGACCCAGTACTTC. Translated, it gives CASSSTGTSRSQETQYF.

This chain uses TRBV5-6 with TRBJ2-5, with D unclear. With 3 bases removed from V and 2 bases from J, the gap between germline ends came to 11 bases. The CDR3 is 14 amino acids. Germline CDR1 and CDR2: SGHDT and YYEEEE. DNA for the CDR3: TGTGCCAGCAGCTCAACACAGTTACAAGAGACCCAGTACTTC. Translation gives CASSSTQLQETQYF. Variable domain in full (rest from reference TRBV5-6 and TRBJ2-5): DAGVTQSPTHLIKTRGQQVTLRCSPKSGHDTVSWYQQALGQGPQFIFQYYEEEERQRGNFPDRFSGHQFPNYSSELNVNALLLGDSALYLCASSSTQLQETQYFGPGTRLLVL.

The V gene is TRBV2, the J gene TRBJ1-2; 7 positions agree with TRBD1. Germline lookup yields CDR1 SNHLY and CDR2 FYNNEI. The V and J ends lost 5 bases and 8 bases, in that order; junction bases with no gene match: 2. The CDR3 extends over 11 amino acids. For the CDR3, the DNA is TGTGCCAGCAGTACAGGGGTCGGCTACACCTTC. Protein: CASSTGVGYTF.

This chain connects TRBV5-1 to TRBJ1-1; weak D call: TRBD1 (6 bases). The CDR3 covers 14 residues. Germline CDR1 is SGHRS and CDR2 is YFSETQ. Trimming pared 2 bases from V and 5 bases from J, leaving 13 bases between. In nucleotides, the CDR3 is TGCGCCAGCAGCTTACAGGGAACCAGGACTGAAGCTTTCTTT. Translation gives CASSLQGTRTEAFF.